This T cell receptor (beta chain) was found in a study of T-cell memory formation after mild COVID-19 (dated by TCRdb to the early 2020s). About the full investigation: TCR sequence clusters from the two donors were largely donor specific. T-cell clones expanding and contracting after mild COVID-19 in two donors were tracked by longitudinal TCRalpha and TCRbeta repertoire sequencing. Two young, previously healthy adult volunteers, one female and one male, were included in the cohort. The investigation overall reported the following: The second-wave clones that peaked on day 37 were not confirmed to be SARS-CoV-2 specific. Contracting CD4+ clones were located mainly in the CM and EM memory subsets, whereas CD8+ clones were found to be enriched in EMRA. The detection of some responding clones in pre-infection memory suggests that pre-existing cross-reactive memory T cells joined the SARS-CoV-2 response. Only a couple of mild cases were covered in the study, and larger cohorts including severe cases with pre-infection samples were considered necessary. Clones contracting from day 15 to 85 had balanced CD4/CD8 phenotypes, while a second wave expanding from day 15 to 37 was biased towards CD4+.

To note about this clonotype: Its recognized antigen is unknown. No quality values exist for individual bases; no much larger clone is one base distant.

Sequencing took place on an Illumina NovaSeq 6000. cDNA libraries for TCRalpha and TCRbeta were prepared by 5'RACE using constant-segment primers, with sample barcodes and unique molecular identifiers added. RNA was extracted from every sample with Trizol reagent. Libraries were amplified in two PCR steps, with a second sample barcode and Illumina TruSeq adapters added in the second step. Libraries were sequenced on an Illumina NovaSeq with 2 x 150 bp paired-end reads. As for how the authors treated the data: Reads were demultiplexed and collapsed into UMI-guided consensus sequences with migec v1.2.7. Using mixcr v2.1.11, UMI consensuses were aligned to TRA and TRB V and J templates and then assembled into clonotypes. Clonotypes were classified as expanded or contracted when called significant by both edgeR and NoisET, with noise models trained on biological replicates. edgeR calls used a false discovery rate-adjusted p below 0.01 and a log2 fold-change threshold of 1. PCA with hierarchical clustering of max-normalized trajectories of the 1000 most abundant clonotypes was used as exploratory dynamics analysis. Separately sequenced CD4+ and CD8+ repertoires were used to assign the CD4 or CD8 phenotype of responding clones. TCRdb trimmed the raw reads at Q25, called clones with MiXCR and kept productive beta chains. Merged by CDR3 protein, the rows form single entries marked with the most common genes and DNA. The V and J calls were not made by the authors but by TCRdb's processing. The table for this sample lists about 200,000 distinct CDR3 sequences; 16% of them were counted only once. The ten largest clones add up to around 1.9% of the sample.

Ficoll-Paque density gradient centrifugation was the method used to isolate PBMCs. This clonotype originated in an adult woman who had mild COVID-19 (a few samples of this study predate the infection). The sample titles of this study are shuffled in the database, so cell type and time point are left out; the donor was told from shared clones. Material: PBMCs or a T cell subset sorted from them (not recorded which).

The DNA reads TGTGCCAGCAGCCAAGACGGGGGGGCTCTGAATGAGCAGTTCTTC. Its protein is CASSQDGGALNEQFF. Recombination joined TRBV6-5 with TRBJ2-1; TRBD2 lines up with 8 middle nucleotides. The CDR3 starts with the cysteine, ends with the phenylalanine, and has 15 residues. Only the CDR3 part of the read is kept: 45 bases, read in frame from the first base. Per the germline V gene, MNHEY is the CDR1 and SVGAGI is the CDR2. The germline V and J ends show losses of 6 bases and 7 bases respectively, and no gene match explains 11 bases of the junction.